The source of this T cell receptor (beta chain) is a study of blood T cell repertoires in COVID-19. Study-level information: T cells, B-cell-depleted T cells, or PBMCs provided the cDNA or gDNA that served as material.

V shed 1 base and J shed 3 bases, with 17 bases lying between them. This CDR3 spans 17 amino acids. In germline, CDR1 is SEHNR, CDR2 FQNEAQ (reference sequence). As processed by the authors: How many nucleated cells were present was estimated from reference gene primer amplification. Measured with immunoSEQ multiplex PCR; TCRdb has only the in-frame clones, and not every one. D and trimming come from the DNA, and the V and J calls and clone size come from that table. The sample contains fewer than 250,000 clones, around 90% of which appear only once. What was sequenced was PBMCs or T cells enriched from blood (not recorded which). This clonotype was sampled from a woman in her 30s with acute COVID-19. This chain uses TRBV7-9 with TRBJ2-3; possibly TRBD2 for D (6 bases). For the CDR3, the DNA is TGTGCCAGCAGCTTAGTAGGGGCCGGGGGAGAGACAGATACGCAGTATTTT. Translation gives CASSLVGAGGETDTQYF.